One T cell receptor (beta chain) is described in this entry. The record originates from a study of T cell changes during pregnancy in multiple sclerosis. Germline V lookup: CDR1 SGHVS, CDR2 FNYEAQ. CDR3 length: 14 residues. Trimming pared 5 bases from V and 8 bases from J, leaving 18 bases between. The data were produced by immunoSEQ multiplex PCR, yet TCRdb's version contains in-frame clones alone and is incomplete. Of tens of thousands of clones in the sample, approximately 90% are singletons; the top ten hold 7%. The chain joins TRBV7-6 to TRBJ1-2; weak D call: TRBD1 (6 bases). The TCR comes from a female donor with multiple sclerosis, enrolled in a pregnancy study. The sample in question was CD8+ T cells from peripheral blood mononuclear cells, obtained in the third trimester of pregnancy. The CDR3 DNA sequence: TGTGCCAGCAGCAGAGAGGGGGGGGAAAAAGGCTACACCTTC. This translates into CASSREGGEKGYTF.